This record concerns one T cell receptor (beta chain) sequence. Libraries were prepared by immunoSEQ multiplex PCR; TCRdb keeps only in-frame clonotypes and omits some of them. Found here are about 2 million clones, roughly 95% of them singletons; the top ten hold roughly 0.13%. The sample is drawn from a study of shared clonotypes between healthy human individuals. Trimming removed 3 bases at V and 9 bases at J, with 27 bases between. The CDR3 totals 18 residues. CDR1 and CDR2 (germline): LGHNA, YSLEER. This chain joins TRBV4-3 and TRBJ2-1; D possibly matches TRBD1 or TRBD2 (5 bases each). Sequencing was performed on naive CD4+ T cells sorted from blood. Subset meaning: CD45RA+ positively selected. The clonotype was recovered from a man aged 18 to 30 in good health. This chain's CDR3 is CASSQINSGTGSRGEQFF. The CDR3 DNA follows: TGCGCCAGCAGCCAGATCAATAGTGGTACGGGAAGTAGGGGTGAGCAGTTCTTC.